This T cell receptor (beta chain) was captured in a study of control samples from healthy donors and cancer patients. Sequencing was performed with immunoSEQ multiplex PCR; in TCRdb, only in-frame clones are kept and a portion is missing. The sample consists of about 170,000 clones, about 91% of them appearing once. This CDR3 region has 17 residues. J was trimmed by 5 bases and V by 4 bases; bases with no gene match: 11. From germline, CDR1 is MGHRA and CDR2 YSYEKL. This receptor was identified in a woman aged 30 to 39 in good health. The chain carries TRBV4-1 and TRBJ2-5; 12 positions agree with TRBD2. The specimen was blood. The CDR3, as DNA: TGCGCCAGCAGCCCAAGTTCTAGCGGGAGGGCTGGGGAGACCCAGTACTTC. Translating it yields CASSPSSSGRAGETQYF.